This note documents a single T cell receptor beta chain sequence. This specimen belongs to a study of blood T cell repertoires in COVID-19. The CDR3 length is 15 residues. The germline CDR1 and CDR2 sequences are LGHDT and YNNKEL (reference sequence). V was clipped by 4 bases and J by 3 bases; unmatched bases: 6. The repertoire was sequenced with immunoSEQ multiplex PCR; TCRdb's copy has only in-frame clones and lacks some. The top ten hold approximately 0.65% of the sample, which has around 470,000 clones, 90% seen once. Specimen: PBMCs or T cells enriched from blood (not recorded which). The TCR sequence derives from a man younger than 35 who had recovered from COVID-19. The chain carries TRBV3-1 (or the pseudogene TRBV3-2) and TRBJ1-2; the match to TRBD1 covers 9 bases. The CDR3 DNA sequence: TGTGCCAGCAGCCTCTCGGGACAGGGCCACTATGGCTACACCTTC. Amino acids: CASSLSGQGHYGYTF.